The rows below give T cell receptor beta chains drawn from one sample of a study of blood T cell repertoires in COVID-19. This table comes from immunoSEQ multiplex PCR, and its TCRdb copy is limited to in-frame clones, with some not included. The sample includes fewer than 200,000 clones, almost 85% of them seen just once. The source material was peripheral blood. The receptors here all came from a woman older than 75 with COVID-19, enrolled during active disease. Each CDR3 is given with its conserved first and last residue. Each record gives: D gene, J gene, clone size, V gene, CDR3 protein, CDR3 DNA. A D gene is named only where the DNA matches it firmly. Only some rows state a clone size, as once, few, many or a class for expanded clones.

TRBD1 TRBJ1-2 . TRBV9 CASSVEVRGQGVNYGYTF TGTGCCAGCAGCGTAGAGGTTCGGGGACAGGGGGTTAACTATGGCTACACCTTC
. TRBJ1-1 . TRBV6-2/TRBV6-3 CASSYLLVTEAFF TGTGCCAGCAGTTATCTTTTAGTCACTGAAGCTTTCTTT
. TRBJ2-5 . TRBV5-8 CASSLVKAVETQYF TGTGCCAGCAGCTTGGTCAAAGCGGTAGAGACCCAGTACTTC
. TRBJ1-1 once TRBV28 CASSLLARGAEAFF TGTGCCAGCAGTTTATTGGCCAGGGGCGCTGAAGCTTTCTTT
TRBD2 TRBJ2-3 . TRBV15 CATSKGGLAGGLDTQYF TGTGCCACCAGCAAAGGGGGACTAGCGGGGGGATTGGATACGCAGTATTTT
. TRBJ1-2 . TRBV5-6 CASSLAGVAGYTF TGTGCCAGCAGCTTGGCAGGGGTGGCTGGCTACACCTTC
. TRBJ2-1 . TRBV6-2/TRBV6-3 CASSPDNYNEQFF TGTGCCAGCAGTCCGGACAACTACAATGAGCAGTTCTTC
TRBD1 TRBJ1-1 . TRBV28 CASTVDRGTEAFF TGTGCCAGCACCGTTGACAGGGGCACTGAAGCTTTCTTT
. TRBJ2-5 . TRBV27 CASSLWQGRTQYF TGTGCCAGCAGTTTATGGCAGGGAAGGACCCAGTACTTC
. TRBJ1-3 . TRBV2 CASSRSGNTIYF TGTGCCAGCAGCCGCTCTGGAAACACCATATATTTT
. TRBJ2-7 . TRBV18 CASSPPRGSSYEQYF TGTGCCAGCTCACCACCGCGGGGAAGCTCCTACGAGCAGTACTTC
TRBD2 TRBJ2-5 . TRBV28 CASSATRLAAEETQYF TGTGCCAGCAGTGCCACCCGACTAGCCGCAGAAGAGACCCAGTACTTC
. TRBJ2-1 . TRBV24-1 CATSDPRVADKAYNEQFF TGTGCCACCAGTGATCCCCGGGTTGCGGACAAGGCCTACAATGAGCAGTTCTTC
TRBD2 TRBJ2-2 . TRBV7-3 CASSPGTSGGGELFF TGTGCCAGCAGCCCCGGGACTAGCGGCGGCGGGGAGCTGTTTTTT
. TRBJ1-1 . TRBV19 CASSLRHRAEAFF TGTGCCAGTAGTCTCCGCCATCGGGCTGAAGCTTTCTTT
. TRBJ1-2 . TRBV6-6 CASSTPGRANYGYTF TGTGCCAGCAGTACCCCAGGGAGGGCTAACTATGGCTACACCTTC
. TRBJ2-7 . TRBV3-1/TRBV3-2 CASSLRGTEQYF TGTGCCAGCAGCTTGCGGGGCACCGAGCAGTACTTC
TRBD2 TRBJ2-1 . TRBV7-9 CASSLLGLADNEQFF TGTGCCAGCAGCTTATTGGGACTAGCAGACAATGAGCAGTTCTTC
. TRBJ1-2 . TRBV5-1 CASSLGGTLGYTF TGCGCCAGCAGCTTGGGGGGCACACTGGGCTACACCTTC
. TRBJ1-1 . TRBV3-1/TRBV3-2 CASTRVGGLNTEAFF TGTGCCAGTACTCGGGTCGGTGGGTTGAACACTGAAGCTTTCTTT
TRBD2 TRBJ2-3 . TRBV7-9 CASSTLAADTQYF TGTGCCAGCAGCACGCTAGCGGCGGATACGCAGTATTTT
. TRBJ2-7 . TRBV27 CASSFGLPSSYEQYF TGTGCCAGCAGTTTCGGACTCCCAAGCTCCTACGAGCAGTACTTC
TRBD1 TRBJ2-7 . TRBV28 CASSGTGQFYEQYF TGTGCCAGCAGCGGGACAGGTCAGTTCTACGAGCAGTACTTC
TRBD1 TRBJ1-2 . TRBV6-2/TRBV6-3 CASSSPGQGNYGYTF TGTGCCAGCAGTTCTCCGGGACAGGGGAACTATGGCTACACCTTC
. TRBJ1-5 . TRBV27 CASAHRSGNQPQHF TGTGCCAGCGCCCATCGGTCGGGCAATCAGCCCCAGCATTTT
. TRBJ1-5 . TRBV24-1 CATKLYQPQHF TGTGCCACCAAACTGTATCAGCCCCAGCATTTT
. TRBJ2-1 . TRBV29-1 CSGQGHSYNEQFF TGCAGCGGTCAGGGGCACTCCTACAATGAGCAGTTCTTC
. TRBJ2-3 . TRBV4-1 CASSQDVRTDTQYF TGCGCCAGCAGCCAAGATGTCAGGACAGATACGCAGTATTTT
. TRBJ1-1 . TRBV19 CASSIVSGNTEAFF TGTGCCAGTAGTATAGTATCGGGGAACACTGAAGCTTTCTTT
TRBD1 TRBJ2-5 . TRBV4-1 CASSQEGRGIRRGQGETQYF TGCGCCAGCAGCCAAGAGGGAAGGGGTATTCGTCGGGGACAGGGAGAGACCCAGTACTTC
TRBD2 TRBJ2-7 . TRBV27 CASSFGKRGGGYEQYF TGTGCCAGCAGTTTTGGGAAGCGGGGGGGAGGGTACGAGCAGTACTTC
TRBD2 TRBJ2-3 . TRBV7-2 CASSLMQAGAGDTQYF TGTGCCAGCAGCTTGATGCAAGCGGGAGCGGGAGATACGCAGTATTTT
TRBD1 TRBJ1-1 . TRBV28 CASSWTGVTEAFF TGTGCCAGCAGTTGGACAGGGGTTACTGAAGCTTTCTTT
TRBD1 TRBJ2-6 . TRBV6-2/TRBV6-3 CASSPGQGYSGANVLTF TGTGCCAGCAGCCCGGGACAGGGCTACTCTGGGGCCAACGTCCTGACTTTC
. TRBJ1-6 once TRBV30 CAWSGRTGYNSPLHF TGTGCCTGGAGTGGGAGGACGGGATATAATTCACCCCTCCACTTT
. TRBJ2-5 . TRBV7-2 CASSARKQGLQETQYF TGTGCCAGCAGCGCGAGAAAACAGGGATTACAGGAGACCCAGTACTTC
. TRBJ1-4 . TRBV7-8 CASSLEPGYGEKLFF TGTGCCAGCAGCTTAGAACCAGGGTACGGTGAAAAACTGTTTTTT
TRBD1 TRBJ2-3 . TRBV6-1 CASSVRQGVLRDTQYF TGTGCCAGCAGTGTAAGACAGGGGGTTCTGAGAGATACGCAGTATTTT
TRBD2 TRBJ2-2 . TRBV7-3 CASSLLAGKTGELFF TGTGCCAGCAGCTTACTAGCGGGGAAGACCGGGGAGCTGTTTTTT
TRBD2 TRBJ2-1 . TRBV10-3 CASGTSGTSSYNEQFF TGTGCCAGCGGGACTAGCGGAACTAGCTCCTACAATGAGCAGTTCTTC
. TRBJ2-5 once TRBV15 CATSLTGVQETQYF TGTGCCACCAGCTTGACAGGAGTACAAGAGACCCAGTACTTC